The rows below give T cell receptor beta chains drawn from one sample of a study of T cells expressing NK-cell markers. No DNA is given; TCRdb re-called the 5' RACE reads and lists each CDR3 protein once. The listing records approximately 420,000 distinct CDR3 sequences. Sequences were obtained from blood T cells: a sorted CD56 or NKG2C T cell subset, CD4+ or CD8+ T cells, or bulk PBMC T cells (not recorded which). The receptors derive from a woman in her 50s in good health. CDR3s include the opening cysteine and the closing phenylalanine or tryptophan. The order of the fields is J gene, V gene, CDR3 protein.

TRBJ1-5 | TRBV12-3/TRBV12-4 | CASSRWGGNQPQHF
TRBJ2-1 | TRBV24-1 | CATSTGGLATSGGGPYNEQFF
TRBJ1-5 | TRBV24-1 | CATSGGQGNQPQHF
TRBJ1-1 | TRBV5-1 | CASSFDVDSEAFF
TRBJ2-1 | TRBV11-2 | CASSGPRGGSYNEQFF
TRBJ2-5 | TRBV5-8 | CASSGRTVGWETQYF
TRBJ2-1 | TRBV10-3 | CAIRSRERNEQFF
TRBJ2-3 | TRBV4-1 | CASSQPLRITQYF
TRBJ1-5 | TRBV11-2 | CASSLEGVGRPNQPQHF
TRBJ2-3 | TRBV5-1 | CASSLTGVFTDTQYF
TRBJ2-5 | TRBV12-3/TRBV12-4 | CASSFRTNQETQYF
TRBJ2-3 | TRBV2 | CASSGTKREGTDTQYF
TRBJ1-1 | TRBV3-1 | CASNGKDGTEAFF
TRBJ2-3 | TRBV6-1 | CASSETSGRTTDTQYF